Listed below are T cell receptor beta chains from one sample, sequenced in a study of cytotoxic CD8 clonotypes in ibrutinib-treated CLL. Method: immunoSEQ multiplex PCR; TCRdb's copy keeps in-frame clones and lacks some. The sample lists about 120,000 clones, 50% to 65% seen once, with 37% in the top ten. The material was PBMCs, obtained after 24 months of ibrutinib treatment. The receptor set was obtained from a human donor with chronic lymphocytic leukemia. CDR3s include the opening cysteine and the closing phenylalanine or tryptophan. The order of the fields is V gene, J gene, clone size, D gene, CDR3 protein, CDR3 DNA. D genes are given only for firm matches. The size entry is marked missing in some rows and otherwise reads once, few, many or a size class.

TRBV5-1	TRBJ2-3	.	TRBD2	CASSLGLGLAADTQYF	TGCGCCAGCAGCTTGGGATTAGGACTAGCAGCAGATACGCAGTATTTT
TRBV30	TRBJ2-1	.	.	CAWSAQGHEQFF	TGTGCCTGGAGTGCACAGGGTCATGAGCAGTTCTTC
TRBV2	TRBJ1-6	few	TRBD1	CASSVQGASSPLHF	TGTGCCAGCAGTGTACAGGGGGCGAGTTCACCCCTCCACTTT
TRBV9	TRBJ2-3	.	TRBD2	CASSPVAGGFDTQYF	TGTGCCAGCAGCCCTGTAGCGGGGGGCTTTGATACGCAGTATTTT
TRBV11-3	TRBJ2-2	.	TRBD2	CASSLMASGVGGELFF	TGTGCCAGCAGCTTAATGGCTAGCGGGGTTGGCGGGGAGCTGTTTTTT
TRBV7-2	TRBJ1-6	.	.	CASSLGDSANSPLHF	TGTGCCAGCAGCTTGGGGGATTCGGCTAATTCACCCCTCCACTTT
TRBV5-6	TRBJ2-1	.	.	CASDGNNEQFF	TGTGCCAGCGATGGGAACAATGAGCAGTTCTTC
TRBV30	TRBJ1-4	.	TRBD1	CAWSAGGSEKLFF	TGTGCCTGGAGTGCAGGGGGAAGTGAAAAACTGTTTTTT
TRBV30	TRBJ1-1	.	TRBD1	CAWSFQGGNTEAFF	TGTGCCTGGAGTTTTCAGGGGGGGAATACTGAAGCTTTCTTT
TRBV5-6	TRBJ1-6	.	.	CASSLSANSPLHF	TGTGCCAGCAGCTTATCGGCCAATTCACCCCTCCACTTT
TRBV28	TRBJ1-5	many	TRBD1	CASSSGQLSNQPQHF	TGTGCCAGCAGTTCGGGACAGCTCAGCAATCAGCCCCAGCATTTT
TRBV6-4	TRBJ2-2	.	TRBD2	CASRAGVVNTGELFF	TGTGCCAGCAGAGCGGGGGTAGTGAACACCGGGGAGCTGTTTTTT
TRBV5-1	TRBJ2-7	few	.	CASSHGPYEQYF	TGCGCCAGCAGCCACGGACCGTACGAGCAGTACTTC
TRBV5-1	TRBJ2-7	once	TRBD2	CASSYGLAGEQYF	TGCGCCAGCAGCTATGGACTAGCAGGCGAGCAGTACTTC
TRBV7-9	TRBJ1-5	.	.	CASSLGHSNQPQHF	TGTGCCAGCAGCTTAGGTCATAGCAATCAGCCCCAGCATTTT
TRBV5-6	TRBJ2-3	.	TRBD2	CASRLLAGEWYF	TGTGCCAGCAGACTCCTAGCGGGGGAGTGGTATTTT
TRBV5-1	TRBJ1-6	.	TRBD1	CASSRTSTGVSPLHF	TGCGCCAGCAGCCGCACCTCGACAGGGGTGTCACCCCTCCACTTT
TRBV2	TRBJ2-2	.	.	CASRQTNTGELFF	TGTGCCAGCAGGCAGACGAACACCGGGGAGCTGTTTTTT
TRBV11-1	TRBJ1-1	.	.	CASSSQGSTEAFF	TGTGCCAGCAGCAGCCAGGGCAGCACTGAAGCTTTCTTT
TRBV2	TRBJ1-5	.	TRBD1	CASSADRVNQPQHF	TGTGCCAGCAGTGCGGACAGGGTTAATCAGCCCCAGCATTTT
TRBV30	TRBJ2-5	few	.	CAWGEQETQYF	TGTGCCTGGGGGGAGCAAGAGACCCAGTACTTC
TRBV27	TRBJ2-5	.	TRBD2	CASRRLAGEQETQYF	TGTGCCAGCAGGAGACTAGCGGGGGAGCAAGAGACCCAGTACTTC
TRBV11-1	TRBJ2-7	.	.	CASSLIRAEQYF	TGTGCCAGCAGCTTAATCCGCGCAGAGCAGTACTTC
TRBV27	TRBJ2-7	few	TRBD1	CASSLWGQRSYEQYF	TGTGCCAGCAGTTTATGGGGACAGCGATCCTACGAGCAGTACTTC
TRBV5-1	TRBJ1-1	.	TRBD1	CASSLGTGGNTEAFF	TGCGCCAGCAGCTTGGGGACAGGGGGCAACACTGAAGCTTTCTTT
TRBV2	TRBJ2-5	.	TRBD2	CASSEGHLGGTQETQYF	TGTGCCAGCAGTGAAGGGCACCTGGGGGGGACTCAAGAGACCCAGTACTTC
TRBV6-1	TRBJ2-7	once	TRBD1	CASSGQGYSEQYF	TGTGCCAGCAGTGGACAGGGGTACTCCGAGCAGTACTTC
TRBV18	TRBJ2-6	many	TRBD1	CASSPPSGTVSSGANVLTF	TGTGCCAGCTCACCTCCCTCCGGGACAGTTAGCTCTGGGGCCAACGTCCTGACTTTC
TRBV6-5	TRBJ2-7	.	TRBD2	CASSTSGVSAYEQYF	TGTGCCAGCAGTACTAGCGGGGTAAGCGCCTACGAGCAGTACTTC
TRBV2	TRBJ2-5	.	TRBD1	CASIRRNRGETQYF	TGTGCCAGCATCAGACGTAACAGGGGTGAGACCCAGTACTTC
TRBV5-8	TRBJ2-2	.	.	CASRLQGNTGELFF	TGTGCCAGCAGGCTGCAGGGGAACACCGGGGAGCTGTTTTTT
TRBV10-3	TRBJ2-5	.	TRBD2	CAISDAGGRETQYF	TGTGCCATCAGTGACGCGGGGGGGCGGGAGACCCAGTACTTC
TRBV6-4	TRBJ1-2	few	.	CATPQTVMDYGYTF	TGTGCCACCCCTCAGACAGTCATGGACTATGGCTACACCTTC
TRBV7-2	TRBJ1-5	.	TRBD1	CASSLYRGPNQPQHF	TGTGCCAGCAGCTTGTACAGGGGCCCCAATCAGCCCCAGCATTTT
TRBV5-1	TRBJ2-1	few	TRBD2	CASSLGPSGGRYEQFF	TGCGCCAGCAGCTTGGGCCCCAGCGGGGGGCGGTATGAGCAGTTCTTC
TRBV5-6	TRBJ1-1	.	.	CASRREGSEWGTEAFF	TGTGCCAGCCGTCGAGAGGGGAGCGAGTGGGGCACTGAAGCTTTCTTT
TRBV6-5	TRBJ2-7	.	.	CASSYSGEQYF	TGTGCCAGCAGTTACTCGGGCGAGCAGTACTTC
TRBV5-1	TRBJ1-1	.	.	CASSLRVGGRDTEAFF	TGCGCCAGCAGCTTGAGGGTTGGGGGACGGGACACTGAAGCTTTCTTT
TRBV5-1	TRBJ2-5	.	TRBD2	CASSPTGTSRQETQYF	TGCGCCAGCAGCCCAACCGGGACTAGCAGACAAGAGACCCAGTACTTC
TRBV19	TRBJ2-5	.	.	CASSIGVKETQYF	TGTGCCAGTAGTATTGGAGTGAAAGAGACCCAGTACTTC
TRBV30	TRBJ1-6	many	.	CAWSRADRDNSPLHF	TGTGCCTGGAGCAGGGCGGATCGGGATAATTCACCCCTCCACTTT
TRBV30	TRBJ1-2	.	.	CAWSVLFGGYYGYTF	TGTGCCTGGAGTGTACTTTTTGGGGGGTACTATGGCTACACCTTC
TRBV27	TRBJ2-1	few	TRBD1	CASSSGQGGEQFF	TGTGCCAGCAGTTCCGGACAGGGGGGCGAGCAGTTCTTC
TRBV6-1	TRBJ1-1	.	.	CASWEGVAEAFF	TGTGCCAGTTGGGAGGGAGTCGCTGAAGCTTTCTTT
TRBV20-1	TRBJ2-7	.	.	CSARSVSEQYF	TGCAGTGCTCGGAGCGTTAGCGAGCAGTACTTC
TRBV18	TRBJ2-1	.	.	CASSPPHPPNEQFF	TGTGCCAGCTCACCTCCCCATCCCCCCAATGAGCAGTTCTTC
TRBV6-5	TRBJ1-5	.	.	CASSPTGPNQPQHF	TGTGCCAGCAGCCCAACAGGGCCCAATCAGCCCCAGCATTTT
TRBV7-6	TRBJ1-3	.	.	CASSWDPGNTIYF	TGTGCCAGCAGTTGGGATCCTGGAAACACCATATATTTT
TRBV30	TRBJ2-2	.	.	CAWNLVFSGELFF	TGTGCCTGGAATCTAGTCTTCTCCGGGGAGCTGTTTTTT
TRBV9	TRBJ1-2	.	.	CASSVEGRAGYGYTF	TGTGCCAGCAGCGTAGAGGGAAGGGCCGGCTATGGCTACACCTTC
TRBV2	TRBJ1-1	few	.	CASSHPRTGPDTEAFF	TGTGCCAGCAGCCACCCCCGAACAGGGCCTGACACTGAAGCTTTCTTT
TRBV6-4	TRBJ1-2	few	TRBD1	CASSDGGTVFGYTF	TGTGCCAGCAGTGACGGCGGGACAGTATTCGGCTACACCTTC
TRBV20-1	TRBJ2-7	once	.	CSALEGELQYF	TGCAGTGCCCTAGAGGGGGAATTGCAGTACTTC
TRBV5-4	TRBJ2-5	.	TRBD1	CASSTPGQGFETQYF	TGTGCCAGCAGCACCCCGGGACAGGGGTTCGAGACCCAGTACTTC
TRBV2	TRBJ1-6	few	TRBD1	CASRSGTGNSPLHF	TGTGCCAGCAGGTCCGGGACAGGAAATTCACCCCTCCACTTT
TRBV29-1	TRBJ1-1	once	.	CSVESISEAFF	TGCAGCGTTGAATCCATCTCTGAAGCTTTCTTT
TRBV9	TRBJ2-7	.	TRBD2	CASSATSSGVSYEQYF	TGTGCCAGCAGCGCCACCTCTAGCGGAGTTAGTTACGAGCAGTACTTC